This T cell receptor (beta chain) was profiled in a study of shared clonotypes between healthy human individuals. Measured with immunoSEQ multiplex PCR; TCRdb has only the in-frame clones, and not every one. The sample yields fewer than 850,000 clones, 90% seen once. Study-level findings and limits: Sorted-subset samples were not fully sequenced, rarefaction indicated. Naive CD4 clonotypes overlapped across a few donors at roughly 5%.

As for this clone: Its antigen is not known.

Germline assignment: CDR1 SGHVS and CDR2 FNYEAQ. Trimming cost V 3 bases and J 1 base, with 6 bases left between them. The CDR3 is made up of 13 amino acids. This chain uses TRBV7-6 with TRBJ1-1; no clear D gene. Sequenced: memory CD8+ T cells from PBMCs. Stated subset: CD45RO+ cells pooled with CCR7-negative TemRA cells. This sequence was found in a man younger than 35 in good health. Some clones in this sample may be carry-over from other donors' samples. The CDR3 DNA reads TGTGCCAGCAGCTTGGGCTGGAACACTGAAGCTTTCTTT. It codes for CASSLGWNTEAFF.